This TCR beta chain was profiled in a study of radiotherapy plus CTLA-4 blockade in lung cancer (dated by TCRdb to 2016 to 2019). Describing the broader study: Among enrolled patients, roughly 17% had an objective response and 25% to 35% reached disease control. Overall study outcomes, separate from this receptor: TCR clones derived from tumors expanded in peripheral blood after treatment with radiotherapy and ipilimumab. Early dynamic changes in blood T cell clones, together with increased serum interferon-beta after radiation, were reported as the strongest predictors of response.

Library generation was performed with the immunoSEQ multiplex PCR assay. TCRdb retrieved this table from immuneACCESS and kept in-frame rearrangements only. Not all clones are present; in checked studies, unresolved V genes account for under half, and no reason is known for the remainder. The sample contains more than 90,000 clones, roughly 77% of them found a single time. In total, the top ten clones hold about 3.5% of the sample. The germline V gene encodes CDR1 SGHNT and CDR2 YYREEE (reference sequence). V trim: 1 base; J trim: 7 bases; unmatched bases: 2. The CDR3 contains 15 residues, cysteine and phenylalanine counted. The retained sequence is limited to the CDR3, 45 bases, with the frame set at the first base. The study tested focal radiation therapy combined with CTLA-4 blockade (ipilimumab) in patients with chemo-refractory metastatic non-small-cell lung cancer. On this clone: There is no known antigen for this receptor. The record has no base qualities; no much larger clone is one base away.

This receptor was obtained from a human donor with non-small cell lung cancer that progressed on radiotherapy plus ipilimumab. Some clones in this sample may be carry-over from other donors' samples. The sequenced sample was peripheral blood, obtained from a patient treated with radiotherapy plus ipilimumab. The rearranged segments are TRBV5-4 and TRBJ2-1; 13 central nucleotides agree with TRBD2. The CDR3 corresponds to CASSLTSGGGNEQFF. The sequence in DNA is TGTGCCAGCAGCTTGACTAGCGGGGGGGGAAATGAGCAGTTCTTC.